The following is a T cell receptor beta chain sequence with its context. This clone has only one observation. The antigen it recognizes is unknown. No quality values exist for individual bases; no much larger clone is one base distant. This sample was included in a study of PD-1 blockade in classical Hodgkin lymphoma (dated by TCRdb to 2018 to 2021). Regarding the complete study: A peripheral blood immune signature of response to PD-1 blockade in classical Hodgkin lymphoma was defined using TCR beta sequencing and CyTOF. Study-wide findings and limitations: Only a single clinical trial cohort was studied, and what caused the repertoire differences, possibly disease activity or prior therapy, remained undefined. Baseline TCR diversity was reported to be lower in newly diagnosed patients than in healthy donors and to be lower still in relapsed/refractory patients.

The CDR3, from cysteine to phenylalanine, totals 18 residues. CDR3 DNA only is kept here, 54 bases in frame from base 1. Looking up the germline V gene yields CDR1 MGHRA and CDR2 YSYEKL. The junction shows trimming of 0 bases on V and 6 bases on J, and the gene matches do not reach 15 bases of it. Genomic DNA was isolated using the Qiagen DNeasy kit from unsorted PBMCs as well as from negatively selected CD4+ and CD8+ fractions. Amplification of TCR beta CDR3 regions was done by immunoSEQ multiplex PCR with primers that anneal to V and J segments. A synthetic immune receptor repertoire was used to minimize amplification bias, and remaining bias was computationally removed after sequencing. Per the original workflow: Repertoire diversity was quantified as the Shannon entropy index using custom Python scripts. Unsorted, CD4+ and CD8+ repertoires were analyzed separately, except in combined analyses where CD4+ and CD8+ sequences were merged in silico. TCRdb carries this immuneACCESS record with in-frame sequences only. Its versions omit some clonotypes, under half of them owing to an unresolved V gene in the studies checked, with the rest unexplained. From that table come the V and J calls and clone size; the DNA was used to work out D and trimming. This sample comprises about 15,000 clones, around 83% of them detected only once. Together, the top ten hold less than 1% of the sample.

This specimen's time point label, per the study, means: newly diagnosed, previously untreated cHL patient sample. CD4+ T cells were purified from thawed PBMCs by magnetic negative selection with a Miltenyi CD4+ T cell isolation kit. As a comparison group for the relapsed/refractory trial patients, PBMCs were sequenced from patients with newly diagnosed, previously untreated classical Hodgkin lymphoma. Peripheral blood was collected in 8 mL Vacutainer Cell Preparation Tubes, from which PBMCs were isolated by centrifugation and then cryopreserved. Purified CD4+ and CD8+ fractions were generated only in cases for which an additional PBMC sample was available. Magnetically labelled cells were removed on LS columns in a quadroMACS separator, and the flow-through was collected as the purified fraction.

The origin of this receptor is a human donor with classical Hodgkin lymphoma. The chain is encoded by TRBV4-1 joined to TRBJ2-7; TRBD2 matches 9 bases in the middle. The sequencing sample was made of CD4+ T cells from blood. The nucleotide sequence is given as TGCGCCAGCAGCCAAGATGTGGGTAGCGGGAGAGGGGGGCTCGAGCAGTACTTC. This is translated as CASSQDVGSGRGGLEQYF.